Many counts were recorded for the clone carrying this T cell receptor beta chain. These data belong to a study of immune characterization of retroperitoneal liposarcoma. One entry per CDR3 protein results from TCRdb running MiXCR on the PCR reads. The data show some 9,800 distinct CDR3 sequences, with roughly 25% seen just once and around 8.8% held by the top ten. This CDR3 comprises 14 residues. Germline V gene data show CDR1 as MNHNS and CDR2 as SASEGT. Between the trimmed V and J ends, which lost 7 bases and 4 bases, there was a span of 11 bases. The rearrangement joins TRBV6-1 to TRBJ1-6; TRBD1 is a possible D gene (5 bases). Sequencing input: tumor tissue. The sequence derives from a female donor with retroperitoneal liposarcoma. As DNA, the CDR3 is TGTGCCAGCATGATGGGGCGATATAATTCACCCCTCCACTTT. Its protein is CASMMGRYNSPLHF.